A single TCR beta chain is shown here with its context. This sample was included in a study of T cell responses to AZD1222 COVID-19 vaccine. Profiling relied on immunoSEQ multiplex PCR, and the TCRdb table lists in-frame clones only, not all of them. The sample lists 70,000 or so clones, about three quarters occurring once. Deletions cut 0 bases from V and 7 bases from J, with 15 bases between. The CDR3 is 15 amino acids. The V gene's germline CDR1 is KGHSY and CDR2 FQNENV. This sequence joins TRBV16 and TRBJ1-1; the D gene is possibly TRBD1 (5 bases). This receptor was taken from an adult in good health. This sample comprised peripheral blood, obtained on day 0 of AZD1222 vaccination. The CDR3 DNA follows: TGTGCCAGCAGCCAATCACGGCAGGGAGCCATTGAAGCTTTCTTT. Translation: CASSQSRQGAIEAFF.